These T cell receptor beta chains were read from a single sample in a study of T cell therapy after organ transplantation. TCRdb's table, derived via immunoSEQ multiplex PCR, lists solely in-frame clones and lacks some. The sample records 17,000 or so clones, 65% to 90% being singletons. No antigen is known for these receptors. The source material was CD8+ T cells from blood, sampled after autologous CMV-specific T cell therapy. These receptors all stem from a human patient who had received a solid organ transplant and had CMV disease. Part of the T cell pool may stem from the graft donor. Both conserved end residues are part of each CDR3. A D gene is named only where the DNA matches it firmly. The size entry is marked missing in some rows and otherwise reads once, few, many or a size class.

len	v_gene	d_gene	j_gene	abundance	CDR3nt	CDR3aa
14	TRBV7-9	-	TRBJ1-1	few	TGTGCCAGCAGCTTAGATACAGCGAACACTGAAGCTTTCTTT	CASSLDTANTEAFF
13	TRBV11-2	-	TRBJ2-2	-	TGTGCCAGCAGCTTAGGGGTTCCCGGGGAGCTGTTTTTT	CASSLGVPGELFF
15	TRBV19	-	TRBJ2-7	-	TGTGCCAGTAGTGACGACGTCGCGGGACCCTACGAGCAGTACTTC	CASSDDVAGPYEQYF
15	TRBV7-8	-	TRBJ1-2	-	TGTGCCAGCAGCCCAGACAGCCACCCTAACTATGGCTACACCTTC	CASSPDSHPNYGYTF
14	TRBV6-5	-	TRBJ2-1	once	TGTGCCAGCAGTTACTCGAATCTCGATAATGAGCAGTTCTTC	CASSYSNLDNEQFF
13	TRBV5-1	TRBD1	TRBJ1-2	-	TGCGCCAGCAGCTCGACAGGGGGGTCTGGCTACACCTTC	CASSSTGGSGYTF
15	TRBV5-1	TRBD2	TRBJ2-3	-	TGCGCCAGCAGCATGGGGACTAGCGGGCTAGATACGCAGTATTTT	CASSMGTSGLDTQYF
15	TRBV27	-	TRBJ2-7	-	TGTGCCAGCAGCACGGCAGGGCTTTCGACCTACGAGCAGTACTTC	CASSTAGLSTYEQYF
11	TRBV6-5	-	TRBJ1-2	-	TGTGCCAGCAGCCGCGGACAGGGCTACACCTTC	CASSRGQGYTF
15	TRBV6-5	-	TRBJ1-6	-	TGTGCCAGCAGCAAAACAGGAGCAACTAATTCACCCCTCCACTTT	CASSKTGATNSPLHF
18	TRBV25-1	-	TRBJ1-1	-	TGTGCCAGCAGCGTATCCGGGATCTCTACCTGGTTGGGCACTGAAGCTTTCTTT	CASSVSGISTWLGTEAFF
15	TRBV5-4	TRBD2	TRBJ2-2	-	TGTGCCAGCAGCCCTACTAGCGGGGGAACCGGGGAGCTGTTTTTT	CASSPTSGGTGELFF
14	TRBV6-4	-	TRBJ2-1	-	TGTGCCAGCAGTGACTCAGGGGGAGCCGGTGAGCAGTTCTTC	CASSDSGGAGEQFF
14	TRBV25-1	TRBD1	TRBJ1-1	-	TGTGCCAGCAGTGGGACAGGAAGGAACACTGAAGCTTTCTTT	CASSGTGRNTEAFF
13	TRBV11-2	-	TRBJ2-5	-	TGTGCCAGCAGCTATGACACTCAAGAGACCCAGTACTTC	CASSYDTQETQYF
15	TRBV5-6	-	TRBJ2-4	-	TGTGCCAGCAGCCCTGATCGGGCGAGGGAAAACATTCAGTACTTC	CASSPDRARENIQYF
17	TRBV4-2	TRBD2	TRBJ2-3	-	TGTGCCAGCAGCGTCCAAGGATTGGCGGGAGGTTCGGATACGCAGTATTTT	CASSVQGLAGGSDTQYF
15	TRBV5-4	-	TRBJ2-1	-	TGTGCCAGCAGCCCGGGGGTGGGTTGGGTTTTTGAGCAGTTCTTC	CASSPGVGWVFEQFF
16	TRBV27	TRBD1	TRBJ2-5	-	TGTGCCAGCAGTTTATCGAAGGGGACAGCGAGGGAGACCCAGTACTTC	CASSLSKGTARETQYF
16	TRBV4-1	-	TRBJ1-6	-	TGCGCCAGCAGCCCCCGCGGGGCAGACCGGAATTCACCCCTCCACTTT	CASSPRGADRNSPLHF
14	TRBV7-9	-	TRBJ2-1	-	TGTGCCAGCAGCCGGGACATTTCAGACAATGAGCAGTTCTTC	CASSRDISDNEQFF
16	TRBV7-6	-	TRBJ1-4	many	TGTGCCAGCAGCTTAAGGATCGAAGCAACTAATGAAAAACTGTTTTTT	CASSLRIEATNEKLFF
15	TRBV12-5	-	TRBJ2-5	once	TGTGCTAGTGGTCTGCGACAGGGAGGTGTCGAGACCCAGTACTTC	CASGLRQGGVETQYF
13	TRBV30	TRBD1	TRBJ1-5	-	TGTGCCGGAAGGACAGGGGTAAATCAGCCCCAGCATTTT	CAGRTGVNQPQHF
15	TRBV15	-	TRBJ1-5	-	TGTGCCACCAGCAGAGATCGGGGCAGATCTCAGCCCCAGCATTTT	CATSRDRGRSQPQHF
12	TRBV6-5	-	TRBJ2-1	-	TGTGCCAGCAGATTCAACCTGGGTGAGCAGTTCTTC	CASRFNLGEQFF
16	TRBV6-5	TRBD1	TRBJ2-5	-	TGTGCCAGCAGTTTAGGAGTGAAGACAGGGGCAGAGACCCAGTACTTC	CASSLGVKTGAETQYF